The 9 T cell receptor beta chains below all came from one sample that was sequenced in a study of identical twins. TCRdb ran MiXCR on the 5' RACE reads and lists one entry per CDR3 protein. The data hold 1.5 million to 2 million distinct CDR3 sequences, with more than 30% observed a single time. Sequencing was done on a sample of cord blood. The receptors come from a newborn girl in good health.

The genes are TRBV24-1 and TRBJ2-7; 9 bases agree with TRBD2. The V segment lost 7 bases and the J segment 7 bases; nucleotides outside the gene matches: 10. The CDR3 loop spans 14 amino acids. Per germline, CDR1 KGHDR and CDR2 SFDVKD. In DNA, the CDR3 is TGTGCCACCAGGGCTAGCGGGATAGGGAATGAGCAGTACTTC. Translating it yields CATRASGIGNEQYF.

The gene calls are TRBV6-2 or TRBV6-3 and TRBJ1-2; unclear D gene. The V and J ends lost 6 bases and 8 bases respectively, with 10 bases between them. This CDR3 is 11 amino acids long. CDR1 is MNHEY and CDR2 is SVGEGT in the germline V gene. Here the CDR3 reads CASRRAGGYTF. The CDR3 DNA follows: TGTGCCAGCAGAAGAGCTGGCGGCTACACCTTC.

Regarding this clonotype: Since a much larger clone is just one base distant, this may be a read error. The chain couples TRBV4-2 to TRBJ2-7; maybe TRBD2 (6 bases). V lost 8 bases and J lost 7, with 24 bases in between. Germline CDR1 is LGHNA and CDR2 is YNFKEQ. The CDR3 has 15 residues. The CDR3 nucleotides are TGTGCCAGCCAGCCAACTAGCCCCGGCCAAAGGGAGCAGTACTTC. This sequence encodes CASQPTSPGQREQYF.

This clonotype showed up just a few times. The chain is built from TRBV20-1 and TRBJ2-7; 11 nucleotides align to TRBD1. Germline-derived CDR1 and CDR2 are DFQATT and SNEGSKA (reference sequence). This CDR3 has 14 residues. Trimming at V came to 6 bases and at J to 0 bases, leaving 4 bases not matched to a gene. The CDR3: CSALGQGASYEQYF. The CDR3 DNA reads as TGCAGTGCCCTTGGACAGGGGGCCTCCTACGAGCAGTACTTC.

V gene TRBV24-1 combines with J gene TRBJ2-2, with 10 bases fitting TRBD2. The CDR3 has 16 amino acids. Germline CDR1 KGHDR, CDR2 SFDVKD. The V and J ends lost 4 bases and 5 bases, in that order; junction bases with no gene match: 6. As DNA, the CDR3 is TGTGCCACCAGTGACCCTAGCGGGAGCGTAACCGGGGAGCTGTTTTTT. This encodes CATSDPSGSVTGELFF.

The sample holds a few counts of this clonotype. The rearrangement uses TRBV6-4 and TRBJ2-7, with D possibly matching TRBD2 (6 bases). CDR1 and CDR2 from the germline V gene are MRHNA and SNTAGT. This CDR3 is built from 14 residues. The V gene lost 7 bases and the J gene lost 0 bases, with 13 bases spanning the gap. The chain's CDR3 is CASNSRTNSYEQYF. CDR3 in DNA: TGTGCCAGCAACTCTAGGACTAACTCCTACGAGCAGTACTTC.

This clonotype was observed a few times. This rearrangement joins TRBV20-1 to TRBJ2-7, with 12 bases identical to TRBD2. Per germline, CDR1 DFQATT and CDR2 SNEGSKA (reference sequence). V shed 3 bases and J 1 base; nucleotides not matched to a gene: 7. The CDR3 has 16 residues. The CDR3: CSARVLAGGLSYEQYF. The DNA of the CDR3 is TGCAGTGCTAGGGTACTAGCGGGGGGACTATCCTACGAGCAGTACTTC.

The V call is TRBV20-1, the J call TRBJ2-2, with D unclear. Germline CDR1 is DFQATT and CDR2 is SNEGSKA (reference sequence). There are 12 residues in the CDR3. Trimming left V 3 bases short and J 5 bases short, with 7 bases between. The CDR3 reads CSASRETGELFF. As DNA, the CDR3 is TGCAGTGCTAGTAGGGAAACCGGGGAGCTGTTTTTT.

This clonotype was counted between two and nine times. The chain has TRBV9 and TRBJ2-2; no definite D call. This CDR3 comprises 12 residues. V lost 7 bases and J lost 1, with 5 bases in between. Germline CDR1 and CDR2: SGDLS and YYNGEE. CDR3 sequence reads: CASEKNTGELFF. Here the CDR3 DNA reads TGTGCCAGCGAGAAGAACACCGGGGAGCTGTTTTTT.